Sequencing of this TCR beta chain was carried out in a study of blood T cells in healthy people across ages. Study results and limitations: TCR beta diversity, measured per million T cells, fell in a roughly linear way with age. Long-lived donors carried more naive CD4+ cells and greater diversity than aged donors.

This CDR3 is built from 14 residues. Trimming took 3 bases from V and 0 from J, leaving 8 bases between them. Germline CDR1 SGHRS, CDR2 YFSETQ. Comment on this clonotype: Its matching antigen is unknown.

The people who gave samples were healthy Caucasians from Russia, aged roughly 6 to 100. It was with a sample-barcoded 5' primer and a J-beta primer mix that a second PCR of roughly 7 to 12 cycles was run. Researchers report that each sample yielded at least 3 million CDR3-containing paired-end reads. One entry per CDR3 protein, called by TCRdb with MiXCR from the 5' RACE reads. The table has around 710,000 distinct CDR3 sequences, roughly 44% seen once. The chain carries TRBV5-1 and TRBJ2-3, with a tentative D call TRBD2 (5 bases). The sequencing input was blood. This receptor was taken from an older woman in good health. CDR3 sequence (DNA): TGCGCCAGCAGCTGGAGGACGAGCACAGATACGCAGTATTTT. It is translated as CASSWRTSTDTQYF.